The rows below give T cell receptor beta chains drawn from one sample of a study of shared clonotypes between healthy human individuals. The protocol was immunoSEQ multiplex PCR, while the TCRdb copy is restricted to in-frame clones and leaves out a portion. This table holds 2.3 million or so clones, 93% found once. The sample taken for sequencing was naive CD4+ T cells from PBMCs. All receptors derive from a man between 18 and 29 years old in good health. Some clones in this sample may be carry-over from other donors' samples. The CDR3 runs from the conserved cysteine through the conserved F or W. Fields, in order: J gene, clone size, V gene, D gene, CDR3 protein, CDR3 DNA. The D gene is left open where the match is weak. Clone size is given for some rows only: seen once, a few or many times, or a class if the clone is expanded.

>TRBJ2-7|-|TRBV9|TRBD2
CASSARGSLAGVYEQYF
TGTGCCAGCAGCGCTAGGGGGAGCCTAGCGGGAGTGTACGAGCAGTACTTC
>TRBJ2-1|-|TRBV18|TRBD2
CASSPPAGDRNEQFF
TGTGCCAGCTCACCCCCAGCGGGAGATCGCAATGAGCAGTTCTTC
>TRBJ1-3|-|TRBV4-1|-
CASSQEIGLGSGGNTIYF
TGCGCCAGCAGCCAAGAAATAGGACTGGGAAGCGGTGGAAACACCATATATTTT
>TRBJ1-1|-|TRBV6-5|-
CASAIPGRWTEAFF
TGTGCCAGCGCCATACCAGGGAGATGGACTGAAGCTTTCTTT
>TRBJ2-3|-|TRBV7-3|-
CASSTQLADTQYF
TGTGCCAGCAGCACGCAACTAGCAGATACGCAGTATTTT
>TRBJ2-1|-|TRBV2|-
CASSGQKYNEQFF
TGTGCCAGCAGTGGACAGAAGTACAATGAGCAGTTCTTC
>TRBJ2-7|-|TRBV6-1|TRBD2
CASSGTSGTSNAEQYF
TGTGCCAGCAGTGGGACTAGCGGGACCTCCAACGCCGAGCAGTACTTC
>TRBJ2-7|-|TRBV5-1|TRBD1
CASSPRTGFAYEQYF
TGCGCCAGCAGCCCCAGGACAGGGTTTGCCTACGAGCAGTACTTC
>TRBJ2-5|once|TRBV5-1|TRBD1
CASSRGQGEETQYF
TGCGCCAGCAGCCGAGGACAGGGTGAAGAGACCCAGTACTTC
>TRBJ2-7|-|TRBV2|-
CASSRPGFPPEQYF
TGTGCCAGCAGTCGTCCCGGGTTCCCCCCCGAGCAGTACTTC
>TRBJ2-1|-|TRBV9|-
CASSAGRYNEQFF
TGTGCCAGCAGCGCCGGAAGGTACAATGAGCAGTTCTTC
>TRBJ1-1|-|TRBV5-4|TRBD1
CASSFRDRVLTEAFF
TGTGCCAGCAGCTTTCGGGACAGGGTTTTGACTGAAGCTTTCTTT
>TRBJ2-1|-|TRBV5-4|TRBD2
CASSSGWLAGDNEQFF
TGTGCCAGCAGCTCGGGGTGGCTAGCGGGGGACAATGAGCAGTTCTTC
>TRBJ2-5|-|TRBV7-9|-
CASRIGGGAETQYF
TGTGCCAGCAGAATAGGAGGGGGTGCAGAGACCCAGTACTTC
>TRBJ2-5|-|TRBV5-4|-
CASSLAVGRGQETQYF
TGTGCCAGCAGCTTGGCGGTAGGACGGGGCCAAGAGACCCAGTACTTC
>TRBJ1-4|-|TRBV6-1|-
CASRSRKATNEKLFF
TGTGCCAGCAGGTCTAGGAAAGCAACTAATGAAAAACTGTTTTTT
>TRBJ2-7|few|TRBV15|TRBD2
CATSRGKTSTATRQYF
TGTGCCACCAGCAGAGGAAAGACTAGCACTGCTACGAGGCAGTACTTC
>TRBJ2-7|-|TRBV7-9|-
CASSTYGEQYF
TGTGCCAGCAGCACATACGGCGAGCAGTACTTC
>TRBJ2-7|-|TRBV18|-
CASSGQTYEQYF
TGTGCCAGCTCAGGACAGACCTACGAGCAGTACTTC
>TRBJ1-2|-|TRBV28|-
CASTTLMSDYGYTF
TGTGCCAGCACCACCCTAATGAGTGACTATGGCTACACCTTC
>TRBJ2-7|-|TRBV27|-
CASSPTWTAYEQYF
TGTGCCAGCAGTCCGACCTGGACAGCATACGAGCAGTACTTC
>TRBJ1-2|-|TRBV5-8|-
CASSSGYSGSYTF
TGTGCCAGCAGTTCGGGGTACTCGGGGAGTTACACCTTC
>TRBJ2-3|once|TRBV5-1|TRBD1
CASSLSGTGISDTQYF
TGCGCCAGCAGCCTGTCCGGGACAGGGATCTCGGATACGCAGTATTTT
>TRBJ1-4|-|TRBV5-1|TRBD1
CASSRPDRGPGEKLFF
TGCGCCAGCAGCCGGCCGGACAGGGGCCCTGGCGAAAAACTGTTTTTT
>TRBJ1-2|-|TRBV27|-
CASRSSYYGYTF
TGTGCCAGCAGGTCGTCCTACTATGGCTACACCTTC
>TRBJ1-4|-|TRBV4-3|-
CASSQDRGVRNEKLFF
TGCGCCAGCAGCCAAGATCGAGGAGTTCGGAATGAAAAACTGTTTTTT
>TRBJ2-7|-|TRBV18|TRBD2
CASSPYGGESSYEQYF
TGTGCCAGCTCACCCTACGGGGGGGAGAGCTCCTACGAGCAGTACTTC
>TRBJ1-2|-|TRBV10-3|-
CAIRDTLTVNYGYTF
TGTGCCATCAGGGATACTCTGACTGTGAACTATGGCTACACCTTC
>TRBJ2-7|-|TRBV9|TRBD2
CASSPTGTSGSYEQYF
TGTGCCAGCAGCCCGACCGGGACTAGCGGTTCCTACGAGCAGTACTTC
>TRBJ2-3|-|TRBV5-6|-
CASTPPMKQGFADTQYF
TGTGCCAGCACCCCACCCATGAAGCAGGGATTCGCAGATACGCAGTATTTT
>TRBJ1-3|-|TRBV5-1|-
CASSSGRTSGNTIYF
TGCGCCAGCAGCTCCGGCAGGACCTCTGGAAACACCATATATTTT
>TRBJ1-1|once|TRBV5-4|-
CASSPPMNTEAFF
TGTGCCAGCAGCCCCCCAATGAACACTGAAGCTTTCTTT
>TRBJ1-2|-|TRBV4-1|-
CASSQVRDTINFGYTF
TGCGCCAGCAGCCAAGTCCGGGACACCATAAACTTTGGCTACACCTTC
>TRBJ2-1|-|TRBV2|TRBD2
CASRGGTSGRDPYNEQFF
TGTGCCAGCAGGGGCGGGACTAGCGGGAGGGATCCCTACAATGAGCAGTTCTTC
>TRBJ2-3|-|TRBV5-1|-
CASSLGWTSTDTQYF
TGCGCCAGCAGCTTGGGCTGGACTAGCACAGATACGCAGTATTTT
>TRBJ1-3|-|TRBV6-6|-
CASSYVLSGNTIYF
TGTGCCAGCAGTTACGTGTTGTCTGGAAACACCATATATTTT
>TRBJ2-7|-|TRBV19|TRBD2
CASKTSGRNYEQYF
TGTGCCAGTAAAACTAGCGGGAGGAACTACGAGCAGTACTTC
>TRBJ1-5|few|TRBV2|-
CASSDTQGHQPQHF
TGTGCCAGCAGTGACACTCAGGGTCACCAGCCCCAGCATTTT
>TRBJ1-1|-|TRBV28|-
CASRTTELNTEAFF
TGTGCCAGCAGGACGACGGAATTGAACACTGAAGCTTTCTTT
>TRBJ2-1|-|TRBV19|-
CASSKKQGEQFF
TGTGCCAGTAGTAAAAAACAGGGTGAGCAGTTCTTC
>TRBJ2-3|-|TRBV15|-
CATGYRADTQYF
TGTGCCACCGGTTACAGGGCAGATACGCAGTATTTT
>TRBJ2-1|-|TRBV11-3|TRBD1
CASSLEGQGGNEQFF
TGTGCCAGCAGCTTAGAAGGACAGGGGGGCAATGAGCAGTTCTTC
>TRBJ2-6|-|TRBV5-6|-
CASSPTGRSGANVLTF
TGTGCCAGCAGTCCCACAGGGAGGTCTGGGGCCAACGTCCTGACTTTC
>TRBJ2-7|-|TRBV18|TRBD1
CASSPRSGGSYEQYF
TGTGCCAGCTCACCACGATCAGGGGGCTCCTACGAGCAGTACTTC
>TRBJ2-7|-|TRBV11-2|TRBD2
CASSLSSGSYEQYF
TGTGCCAGCAGCCTATCAAGCGGGAGCTACGAGCAGTACTTC
>TRBJ2-7|-|TRBV19|TRBD1
CASSMKGGNYEQYF
TGTGCCAGTAGTATGAAAGGGGGCAACTACGAGCAGTACTTC
>TRBJ2-5|-|TRBV5-4|-
CASSFFGEETQYF
-
>TRBJ2-2|-|TRBV2|TRBD1
CASTTGTGGETGELFF
TGTGCCAGCACGACCGGGACAGGGGGAGAGACCGGGGAGCTGTTTTTT
>TRBJ1-2|-|TRBV27|-
CASRQGPSYGYTF
TGTGCCAGCCGCCAGGGACCCTCCTATGGCTACACCTTC